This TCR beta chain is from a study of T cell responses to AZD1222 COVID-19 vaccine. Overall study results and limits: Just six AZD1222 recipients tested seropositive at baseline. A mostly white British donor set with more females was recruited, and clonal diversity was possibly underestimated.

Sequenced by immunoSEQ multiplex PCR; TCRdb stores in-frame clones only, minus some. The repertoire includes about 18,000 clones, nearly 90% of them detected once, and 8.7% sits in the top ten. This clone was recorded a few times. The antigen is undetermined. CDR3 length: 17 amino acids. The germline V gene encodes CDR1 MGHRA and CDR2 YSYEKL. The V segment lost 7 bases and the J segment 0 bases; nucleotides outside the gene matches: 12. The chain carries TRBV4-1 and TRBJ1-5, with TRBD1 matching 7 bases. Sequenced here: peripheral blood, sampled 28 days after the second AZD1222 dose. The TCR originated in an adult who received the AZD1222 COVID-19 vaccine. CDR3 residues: CASTRDSSFTSNQPQHF. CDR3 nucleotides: TGCGCCAGCACACGGGACAGCTCCTTTACTAGCAATCAGCCCCAGCATTTT.